The present T cell receptor (beta chain) was sequenced within a study of CD8+ T cells in alopecia areata. The treatment is: oral pan-JAK inhibitor, 5-10 mg twice daily. The authors extracted RNA and reverse transcribed it into cDNA as the sequencing template. Repertoires were generated with immunoSEQ multiplex PCR, while TCRdb's copy carries only in-frame clones and drops some. The data show about 210,000 clones, with under 70% seen just once and 4% to 5% held by the top ten. The sequenced sample was CD4+ T cells sorted from blood, obtained at week 4, from a patient treated with tofacitinib. This TCR was sampled from a human donor with alopecia areata.

CDR3 amino acids: CASSPAGTGFYEQYF. In DNA, the CDR3 is TGTGCCAGCTCACCAGCCGGGACAGGATTTTACGAGCAGTACTTC. The rearrangement joins TRBV18 to TRBJ2-7, with 8 bases matching TRBD1. The CDR3 totals 15 residues. J lost 4 bases, V lost 2 bases, and 7 bases had no gene match. Germline CDR1 is KGHSH and CDR2 is LQKENI.